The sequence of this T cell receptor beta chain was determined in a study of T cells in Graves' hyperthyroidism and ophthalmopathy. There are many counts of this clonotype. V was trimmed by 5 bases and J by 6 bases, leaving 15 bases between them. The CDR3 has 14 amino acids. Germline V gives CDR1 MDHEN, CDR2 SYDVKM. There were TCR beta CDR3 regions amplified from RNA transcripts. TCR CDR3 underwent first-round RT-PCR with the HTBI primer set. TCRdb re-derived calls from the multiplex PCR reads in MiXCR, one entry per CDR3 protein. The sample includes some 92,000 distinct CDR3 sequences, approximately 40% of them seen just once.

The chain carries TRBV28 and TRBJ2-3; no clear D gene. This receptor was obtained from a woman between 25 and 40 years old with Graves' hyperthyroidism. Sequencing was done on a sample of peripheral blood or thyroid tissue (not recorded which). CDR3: CASSLVSHGDTQYF. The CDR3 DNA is TGTGCCAGCAGTCTTGTGAGTCACGGTGATACGCAGTATTTT.